This TCR beta chain was found in a study of T cells after yellow fever vaccination. At the level of the study: Any fraction with a low cell number was prepared using SMART-Seq v4 Ultra Low Input.

General observations from the study: A small share of clonotypes appeared in both CD4 and CD8 compartments.

From the 5' RACE reads, TCRdb called clonotypes with MiXCR, one entry per CDR3 protein. The sample has 150,000 to 200,000 distinct CDR3 sequences, approximately 9.7% seen once. Regarding this clonotype: Antigen unknown.

V gave up 2 bases and J gave up 6 bases, with 13 bases separating them. From germline, CDR1 is SGHAT and CDR2 FQNNGV. The CDR3 is 14 amino acids. Sequenced here: CD8+ T cells sorted from PBMCs, sampled 45 days after the yellow fever booster vaccination. The receptor's source is a man aged 18 to 29 who received the YFV17D yellow fever vaccine. The rearrangement links TRBV11-2 to TRBJ2-5, with no clear D. Written as DNA, the CDR3 is TGTGCCAGCAGCTTAAACGGCTTGAGGAAGACCCAGTACTTC. The encoded protein is CASSLNGLRKTQYF.